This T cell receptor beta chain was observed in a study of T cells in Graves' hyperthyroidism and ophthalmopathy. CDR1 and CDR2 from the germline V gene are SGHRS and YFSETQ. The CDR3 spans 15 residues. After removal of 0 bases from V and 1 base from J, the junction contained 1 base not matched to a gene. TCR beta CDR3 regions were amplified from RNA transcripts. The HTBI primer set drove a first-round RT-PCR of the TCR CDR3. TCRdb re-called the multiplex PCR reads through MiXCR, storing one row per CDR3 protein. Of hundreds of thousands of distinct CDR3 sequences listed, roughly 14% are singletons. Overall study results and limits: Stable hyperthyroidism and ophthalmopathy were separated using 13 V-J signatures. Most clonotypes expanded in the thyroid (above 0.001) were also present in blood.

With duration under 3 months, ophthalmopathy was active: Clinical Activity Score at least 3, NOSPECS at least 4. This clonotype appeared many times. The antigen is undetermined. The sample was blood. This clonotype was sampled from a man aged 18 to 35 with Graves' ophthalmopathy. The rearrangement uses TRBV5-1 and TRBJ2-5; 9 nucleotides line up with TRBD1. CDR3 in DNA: TGCGCCAGCAGCTTGGGGACAGGGGCCCAAGAGACCCAGTACTTC. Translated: CASSLGTGAQETQYF.